This TCR beta chain originates from a study of Ad26.COV2.S vaccination and SARS-CoV-2 variants. As for the study in general: Sample donor was a member of the COV1001 Ad26.COV2.S trial arm.

V shed 5 bases and J shed 0 bases, with 13 bases lying between them. CDR1 SGHVS and CDR2 FNYEAQ come from the germline V gene. This CDR3 is 16 amino acids long. Study-level points and caveats: Vaccine and placebo recipients had comparable breadth of non-spike TCRs. Total T cell responses were possibly underestimated by TCR breadth and depth analyses. Spike-specific CD8+ and CD4+ T cell responses reportedly showed substantial breadth after vaccination.

Treatment: around 19 received Ad26.COV2.S at low or high dose, single or two shots; five or six received placebo; per-sample allocation not given. Samples came from day 63 after the first vaccine or placebo injection. Comments on this clone: Its antigen is not identified.

Here immunoSEQ multiplex PCR was the method, and the copy in TCRdb shows in-frame clones only, minus some. The sample has roughly 250,000 clones, approximately 90% seen once; the top ten hold less than 3.5%. Here the sequenced sample was peripheral blood, taken in a trial of Ad26.COV2.S vaccine versus placebo. V gene TRBV7-6 combines with J gene TRBJ1-4; a weak D match, TRBD1 (6 bases). The clonotype was recovered from a person between 18 and 65 years old who received the Ad26.COV2.S COVID-19 vaccine or a placebo. This CDR3 reads CASSLGQYATNEKLFF. The CDR3 DNA is TGTGCCAGCAGCCTAGGACAGTATGCAACTAATGAAAAACTGTTTTTT.